The T cell receptor beta chain described here comes from a study of early stage breast cancer tumors. Study in general: Most invasive tumors, about 80% of the 16, were ER+/PR+/HER2-. Invasive lobular carcinomas made up about 30% of the 12 ER+/PR+/HER2- tumors.

Only a few counts were recorded for this clone. Its target is unknown. Broader study findings: Commonly generated sequences made up most enriched TCRB sequences shared between patients.

Germline V gives CDR1 SEHNR, CDR2 FQNEAQ (reference sequence). With 2 bases removed from V and 7 bases from J, the gap between germline ends came to 15 bases. The CDR3 sequence is 15 residues long. Each sample had two DNA replicates, approximately 0.5 ug blood or around 1.6 ug tissue. The table came from immunoSEQ multiplex PCR; TCRdb's copy has only in-frame clones and leaves some out. The sample yields fewer than 35,000 clones, around 67% seen once. The clonotype originates from a person in their twenties or thirties with breast cancer. The sample was breast tumor tissue. The chain is built from TRBV7-9 and TRBJ1-5, with D perhaps matching TRBD1 (5 bases). The DNA of the CDR3 is TGTGCCAGCAGCTTAAGCGGTGGGTCAGGGCAGCCCCAGCATTTT. Translating gives CASSLSGGSGQPQHF. Variable domain in full (rest from reference TRBV7-9 and TRBJ1-5): DTGVSQNPRHKITKRGQNVTFRCDPISEHNRLYWYRQTLGQGPEFLTYFQNEAQLEKSRLLSDRFSAERPKGSFSTLEIQRTEQGDSAMYLCASSLSGGSGQPQHFGDGTRLSIL.